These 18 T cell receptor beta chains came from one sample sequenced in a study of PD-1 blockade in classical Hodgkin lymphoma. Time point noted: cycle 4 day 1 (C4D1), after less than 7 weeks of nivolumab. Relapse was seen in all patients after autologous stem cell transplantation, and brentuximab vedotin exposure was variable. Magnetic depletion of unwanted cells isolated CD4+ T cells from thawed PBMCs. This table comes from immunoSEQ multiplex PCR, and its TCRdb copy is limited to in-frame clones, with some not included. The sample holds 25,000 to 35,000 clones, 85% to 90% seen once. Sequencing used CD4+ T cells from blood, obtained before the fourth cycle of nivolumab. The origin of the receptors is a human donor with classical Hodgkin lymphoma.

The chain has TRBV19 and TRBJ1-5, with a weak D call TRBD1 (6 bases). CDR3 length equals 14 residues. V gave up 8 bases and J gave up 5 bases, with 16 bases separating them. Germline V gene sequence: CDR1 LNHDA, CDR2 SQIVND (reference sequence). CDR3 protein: CASSDRTRDQPQHF. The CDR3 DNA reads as TGTGCCAGTTCAGACAGGACCAGGGATCAGCCCCAGCATTTT.

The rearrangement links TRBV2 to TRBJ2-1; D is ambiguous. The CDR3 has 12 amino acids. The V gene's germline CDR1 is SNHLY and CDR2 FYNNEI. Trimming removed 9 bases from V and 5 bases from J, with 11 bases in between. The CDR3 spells CASNPLNNEQFF. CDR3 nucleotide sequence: TGTGCCAGTAATCCCCTCAACAATGAGCAGTTCTTC.

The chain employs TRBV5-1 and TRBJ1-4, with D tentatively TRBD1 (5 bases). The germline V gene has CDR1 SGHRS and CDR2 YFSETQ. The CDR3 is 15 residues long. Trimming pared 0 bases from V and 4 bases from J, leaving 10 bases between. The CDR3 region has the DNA TGCGCCAGCAGCTTGGGTGGCAGGGTTAATGAAAAACTGTTTTTT. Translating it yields CASSLGGRVNEKLFF.

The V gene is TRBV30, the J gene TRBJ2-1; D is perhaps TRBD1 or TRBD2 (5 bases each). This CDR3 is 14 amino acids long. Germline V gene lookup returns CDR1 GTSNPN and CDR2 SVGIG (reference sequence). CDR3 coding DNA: TGTGCTTCGGGCGCAGGGAGCTCCTACAATGAGCAGTTCTTC. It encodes CASGAGSSYNEQFF.

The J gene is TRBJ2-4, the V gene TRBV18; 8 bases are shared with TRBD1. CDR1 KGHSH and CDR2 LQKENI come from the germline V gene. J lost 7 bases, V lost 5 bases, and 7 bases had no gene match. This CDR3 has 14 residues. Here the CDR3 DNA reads TGTGCCAGCTCAACCGGTACAGGGGGGAACATTCAGTACTTC. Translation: CASSTGTGGNIQYF.

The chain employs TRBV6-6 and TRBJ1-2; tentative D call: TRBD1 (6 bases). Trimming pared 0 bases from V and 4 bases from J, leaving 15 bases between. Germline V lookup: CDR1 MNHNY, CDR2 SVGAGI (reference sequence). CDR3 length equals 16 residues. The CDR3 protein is CASSYSNRGAGYGYTF. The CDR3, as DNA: TGTGCCAGCAGTTACTCGAATCGGGGGGCGGGCTATGGCTACACCTTC.

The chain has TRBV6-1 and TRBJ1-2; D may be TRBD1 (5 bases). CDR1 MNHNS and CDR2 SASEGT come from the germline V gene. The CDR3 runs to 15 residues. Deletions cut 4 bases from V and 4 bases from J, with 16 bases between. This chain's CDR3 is CASSAGRVGLYGYTF. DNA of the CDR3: TGTGCCAGCAGTGCGGGCAGGGTGGGACTCTATGGCTACACCTTC.

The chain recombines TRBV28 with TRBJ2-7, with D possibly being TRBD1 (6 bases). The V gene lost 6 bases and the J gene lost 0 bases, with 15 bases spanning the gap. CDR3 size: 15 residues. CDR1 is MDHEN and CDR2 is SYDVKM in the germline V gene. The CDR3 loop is CASRPDRRSSYEQYF. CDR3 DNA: TGTGCCAGCAGGCCTGACAGGAGAAGCTCCTACGAGCAGTACTTC.

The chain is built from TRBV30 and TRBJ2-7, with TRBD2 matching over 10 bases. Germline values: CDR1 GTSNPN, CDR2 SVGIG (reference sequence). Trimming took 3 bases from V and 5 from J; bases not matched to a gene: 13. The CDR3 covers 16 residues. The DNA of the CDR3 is TGTGCCTGGAGGGCCTCGAGAGCGGGAGGGCAGGACGAGCAGTACTTC. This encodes CAWRASRAGGQDEQYF. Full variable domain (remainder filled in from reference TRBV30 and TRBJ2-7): SQTIHQWPATLVQPVGSPLSLECTVEGTSNPNLYWYRQAAGRGLQLLFYSVGIGQISSEVPQNLSASRPQDRQFILSSKKLLLSDSGFYLCAWRASRAGGQDEQYFGPGTRLTVT.

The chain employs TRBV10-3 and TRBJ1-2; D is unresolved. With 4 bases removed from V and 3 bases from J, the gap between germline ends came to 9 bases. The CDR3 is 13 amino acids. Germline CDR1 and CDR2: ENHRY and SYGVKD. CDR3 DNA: TGTGCCATCAGTGCCGGGCCGGACTATGGCTACACCTTC. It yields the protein CAISAGPDYGYTF.

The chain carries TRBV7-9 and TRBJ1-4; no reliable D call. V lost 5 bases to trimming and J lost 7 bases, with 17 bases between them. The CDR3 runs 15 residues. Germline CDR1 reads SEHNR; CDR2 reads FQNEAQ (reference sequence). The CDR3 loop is CASSLFRGASEKLFF. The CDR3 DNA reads TGTGCCAGCAGCCTTTTCCGAGGCGCAAGTGAAAAACTGTTTTTT.

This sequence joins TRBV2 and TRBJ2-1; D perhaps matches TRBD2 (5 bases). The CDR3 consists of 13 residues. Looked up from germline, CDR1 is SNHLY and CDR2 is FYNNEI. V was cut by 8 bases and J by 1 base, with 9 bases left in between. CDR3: CASGSGSYNEQFF. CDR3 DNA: TGTGCCAGCGGGAGTGGGTCCTACAATGAGCAGTTCTTC.

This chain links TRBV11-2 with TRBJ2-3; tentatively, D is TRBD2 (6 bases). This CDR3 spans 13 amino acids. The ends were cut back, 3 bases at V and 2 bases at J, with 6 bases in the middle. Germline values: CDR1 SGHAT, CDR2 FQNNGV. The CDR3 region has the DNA TGTGCCAGCAGCTTGGACTACACAGATACGCAGTATTTT. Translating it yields CASSLDYTDTQYF.

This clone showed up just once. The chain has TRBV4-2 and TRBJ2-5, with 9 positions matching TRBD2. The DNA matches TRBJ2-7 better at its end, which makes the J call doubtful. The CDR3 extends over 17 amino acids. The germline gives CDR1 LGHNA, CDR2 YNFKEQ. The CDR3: CASSQEKGLAGAYEQYF. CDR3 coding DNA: TGTGCCAGCAGCCAAGAAAAAGGATTAGCGGGAGCCTACGAGCAGTACTTC.

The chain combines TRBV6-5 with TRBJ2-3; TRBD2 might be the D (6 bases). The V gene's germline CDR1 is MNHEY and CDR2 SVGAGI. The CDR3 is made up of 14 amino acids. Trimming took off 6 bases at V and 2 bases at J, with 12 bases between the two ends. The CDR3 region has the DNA TGTGCCAGCAGAAAACTAGCCTACACAGATACGCAGTATTTT. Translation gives CASRKLAYTDTQYF.

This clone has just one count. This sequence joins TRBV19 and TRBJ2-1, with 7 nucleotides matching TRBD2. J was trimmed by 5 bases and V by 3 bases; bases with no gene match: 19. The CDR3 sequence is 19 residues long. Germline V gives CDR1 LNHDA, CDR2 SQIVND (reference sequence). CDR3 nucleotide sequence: TGTGCCAGTAGTATGGAAGGGAGGACGGCTAGCGGAAAAAACAATGAGCAGTTCTTC. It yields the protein CASSMEGRTASGKNNEQFF.

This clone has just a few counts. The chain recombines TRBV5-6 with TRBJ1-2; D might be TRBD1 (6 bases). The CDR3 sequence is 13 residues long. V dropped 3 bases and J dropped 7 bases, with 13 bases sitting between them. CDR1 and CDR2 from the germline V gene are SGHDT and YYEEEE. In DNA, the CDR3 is TGTGCCAGCAGCTCCCAGGGGCCCAGTGGCTACACCTTC. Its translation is CASSSQGPSGYTF.

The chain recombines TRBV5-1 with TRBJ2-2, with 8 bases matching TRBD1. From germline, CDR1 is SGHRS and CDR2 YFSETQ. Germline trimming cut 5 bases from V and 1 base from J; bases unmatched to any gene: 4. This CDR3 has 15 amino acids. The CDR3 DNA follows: TGCGCCAGCAGTCCCGGGACAGGGAACACCGGGGAGCTGTTTTTT. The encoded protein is CASSPGTGNTGELFF.